This TCR beta chain was identified in a study of control samples from healthy donors and cancer patients. This CDR3 is built from 14 residues. V was pared by 0 bases and J by 0 bases, with 3 bases between. Looked up from germline, CDR1 is LGHNA and CDR2 is YNFKEQ. This clone was seen many times. Assay used: immunoSEQ multiplex PCR; TCRdb lists only in-frame clones, some missing. The sample includes 130,000 or so clones, 92% of them seen just once. The sequencing sample was made of blood. The V and J genes are TRBV4-2 and TRBJ1-5; D remains ambiguous. This sequence was found in a woman in her fifties or sixties in good health. In DNA, the CDR3 is TGTGCCAGCAGCCAAGATGGTAGCAATCAGCCCCAGCATTTT. Its protein is CASSQDGSNQPQHF.